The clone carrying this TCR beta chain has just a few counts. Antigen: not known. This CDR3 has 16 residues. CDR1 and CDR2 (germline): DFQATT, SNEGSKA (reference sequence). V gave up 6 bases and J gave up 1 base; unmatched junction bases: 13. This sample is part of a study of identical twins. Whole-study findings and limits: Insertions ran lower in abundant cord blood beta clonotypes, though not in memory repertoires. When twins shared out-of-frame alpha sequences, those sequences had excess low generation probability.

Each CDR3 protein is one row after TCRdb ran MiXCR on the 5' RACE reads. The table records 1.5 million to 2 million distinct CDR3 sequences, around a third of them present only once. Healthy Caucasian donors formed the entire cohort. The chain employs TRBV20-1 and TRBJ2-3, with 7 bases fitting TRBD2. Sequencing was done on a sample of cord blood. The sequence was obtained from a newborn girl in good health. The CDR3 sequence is CSAGHSRTRGTDTQYF. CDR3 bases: TGCAGTGCGGGCCATTCTAGGACTAGAGGCACAGATACGCAGTATTTT.